One and the same sample provided the 20 T cell receptor beta chains below, sequenced in a study of brain T cells in children with intractable seizures (dated by TCRdb to the early 2020s). The library was built by means of the immunoSEQ multiplex PCR assay. TCRdb holds this immuneACCESS table with in-frame rearrangements only. Some clones are missing; in checked studies, unresolved V genes explain under half, and the rest has no known cause. Recorded for this sample are roughly 80,000 clones; approximately 89% of them occurred a single time. 24% of the sample goes to the ten largest clones. The time point tag for this specimen amounts to: resected brain tissue, or blood drawn just prior to surgery. The sample here was peripheral blood, taken at surgery. These receptors all stem from a girl aged 2 to 10 with Rasmussen encephalitis and intractable seizures.

The chain recombines TRBV5-4 with TRBJ1-1; weak D call: TRBD1 (5 bases). V was clipped by 4 bases and J by 0 bases, with 13 bases between them. Germline V CDR1 and CDR2: SGHNT, YYREEE (reference sequence). The CDR3 length is 15 residues. This chain's CDR3 is CASSEGTLVNTEAFF. For the CDR3, the DNA is TGTGCCAGCAGCGAGGGGACGCTTGTGAACACTGAAGCTTTCTTT.

CDR3 loop: CASSQDGVPSNEKLFF. The CDR3 DNA is TGTGCCAGCAGCCAAGATGGGGTCCCATCTAATGAAAAACTGTTTTTT. The J gene is TRBJ1-4, the V gene TRBV4-2; D gene uncertain. Germline CDR1 is LGHNA and CDR2 is YNFKEQ. There are 16 residues in the CDR3. V lost 0 bases, J lost 3 bases, and 11 bases lay in between.

This chain links TRBV21-1 with TRBJ2-1; TRBD1, the table's D call, was not compared with the DNA. TRBV21-1 is a listed pseudogene. The CDR3 sequence is 16 residues long. CDR3 in DNA: TGTGCCAGCAGCAAAATAGGGAGTAGGGGGCAAGATGAGCAGTTCTTC. Translated, it gives CASSKIGSRGQDEQFF.

J is TRBJ1-2 and V is TRBV5-6; D not resolved. The CDR3 spans 14 residues. Germline lookup yields CDR1 SGHDT and CDR2 YYEEEE. V was shortened by 4 bases and J by 1 base, with 11 bases between the two germline ends. CDR3 in amino acids: CASSAGRHNYGYTF. In DNA form, the CDR3 reads TGTGCCAGCAGCGCCGGGCGTCATAACTATGGCTACACCTTC.

The genes are TRBV11-2 and TRBJ2-5; D not certain. The CDR3 has 12 residues. V lost 5 bases and J lost 5, with 9 bases in between. Germline values: CDR1 SGHAT, CDR2 FQNNGV. The CDR3 nucleotides are TGTGCCAGCAGCGACGCCAGGGAGACCCAGTACTTC. Its protein is CASSDARETQYF.

V usage is TRBV2 and J usage is TRBJ2-1; 13 bases match TRBD2. This CDR3 is 16 amino acids long. Looked up from germline, CDR1 is SNHLY and CDR2 is FYNNEI. The V segment lost 6 bases and the J segment 7 bases; nucleotides outside the gene matches: 9. The CDR3 DNA follows: TGTGCCAGCAGGGAGGCGGGACTAGCGGGGACTAATGAGCAGTTCTTC. It translates to CASREAGLAGTNEQFF.

This clone was observed a handful of times. The V call is TRBV19, the J call TRBJ1-1; D remains unclear. The CDR3 totals 15 residues. The V end lost 5 bases, the J end lost 1 base, and 14 bases lay between the germline ends. CDR1 is LNHDA, CDR2 SQIVND, per germline (reference sequence). CDR3 loop: CASSPDREGNTEAFF. CDR3 sequence (DNA): TGTGCCAGTAGTCCCGATCGAGAGGGGAACACTGAAGCTTTCTTT.

The chain joins TRBV7-2 to TRBJ2-3, with D hard to call. Trimming left V 1 base short and J 0 bases short, with 11 bases between. Looked up from germline, CDR1 is SGHTA and CDR2 is FQGNSA. CDR3 size: 16 residues. The CDR3 sequence: CASSLGVLGSTDTQYF. Here the CDR3 DNA reads TGTGCCAGCAGCTTAGGAGTACTGGGTAGCACAGATACGCAGTATTTT.

The sample holds a few counts of this clone. The rearrangement links TRBV13 to TRBJ1-6; the D is unclear. The V end lost 1 base, the J end lost 7 bases, and 5 bases lay between the germline ends. Per the germline V gene, CDR1 is PRHDT and CDR2 is FYEKMQ (reference sequence). The CDR3 loop spans 13 amino acids. CDR3 in DNA: TGTGCCAGCAGCTTAGCCCCCAATTCACCCCTCCACTTT. Translated: CASSLAPNSPLHF. Variable domain in full (rest from reference TRBV13 and TRBJ1-6): AAGVIQSPRHLIKEKRETATLKCYPIPRHDTVYWYQQGPGQDPQFLISFYEKMQSDKGSIPDRFSAQQFSDYHSELNMSSLELGDSALYFCASSLAPNSPLHFGNGTRLTVT.

The rearrangement links TRBV30 to TRBJ1-3; D gene uncertain. V lost 5 bases, J lost 2 bases, and 4 bases lay in between. The length of the CDR3 is 11 residues. Germline assignment: CDR1 GTSNPN and CDR2 SVGIG (reference sequence). The CDR3 here is CAWQTGNTIYF. The CDR3 coding sequence is TGTGCCTGGCAGACTGGAAACACCATATATTTT.

J is TRBJ1-6 and V is TRBV4-1, with D unclear. The CDR3 extends over 17 amino acids. CDR1 is MGHRA and CDR2 is YSYEKL in the germline V gene. Trimming removed 1 base at V and 4 bases at J, with 14 bases between. The CDR3 spells CASSQGGAGSYNSPLHF. In DNA form, the CDR3 reads TGCGCCAGCAGCCAAGGAGGAGCTGGGTCTTATAATTCACCCCTCCACTTT.

The genes are TRBV5-6 and TRBJ1-5; 7 bases fit TRBD1. The CDR3 consists of 15 residues. With V trimmed by 0 bases and J by 7 bases, 7 bases remained unmatched. Germline lookup yields CDR1 SGHDT and CDR2 YYEEEE. In DNA form, the CDR3 reads TGTGCCAGCAGCTTGGGTGACAGGGAAATCCAGCCCCAGCATTTT. Amino acids: CASSLGDREIQPQHF.

The chain couples TRBV11-2 to TRBJ1-1; D uncertain. With 5 bases removed from V and 10 bases from J, the gap between germline ends came to 17 bases. Germline V gives CDR1 SGHAT, CDR2 FQNNGV. The CDR3 has 13 residues. The CDR3, as DNA: TGTGCCAGCAGCCCTGCGGGGATAGCTCCAGCTTTCTTT. This translates into CASSPAGIAPAFF.

This clone appeared once. The chain joins TRBV6-5 to TRBJ2-7; 10 bases agree with TRBD1. The ends lost 6 bases at V and 2 bases at J; junction bases unmatched: 7. Per germline, CDR1 MNHEY and CDR2 SVGAGI. This CDR3 comprises 15 residues. The CDR3 coding sequence is TGTGCCAGCAGACCCGGGACAGGGGATGCCTACGAGCAGTACTTC. Amino acids: CASRPGTGDAYEQYF.

The chain's CDR3 is CASSPLNRDRGRYEQFF. The CDR3 DNA is TGTGCCAGCAGTCCACTAAACCGGGACAGGGGGCGTTATGAGCAGTTCTTC. J is TRBJ2-1 and V is TRBV6-6; TRBD1 matches at 12 bases. Germline CDR1 reads MNHNY; CDR2 reads SVGAGI (reference sequence). Trimming cost V 5 bases and J 8 bases; bases outside gene matches: 13. This CDR3 is 17 amino acids long.

V and J are TRBV12-5 and TRBJ2-3, with TRBD1 as a possible D gene (5 bases). This CDR3 spans 12 amino acids. Trimming removed 6 bases at V and 6 bases at J, with 10 bases between. The germline CDR1 and CDR2 sequences are LGHNT and FRNRAP. CDR3 sequence (DNA): TGTGCTAGTGGCTTGACAGCCGATACGCAGTATTTT. Residues: CASGLTADTQYF.

This clone was seen a handful of times. The J gene is TRBJ1-1, the V gene TRBV5-4; D perhaps matches TRBD1 (5 bases). Germline V gene data show CDR1 as SGHNT and CDR2 as YYREEE (reference sequence). The CDR3 spans 12 residues. Trimming took 4 bases from V and 5 from J, leaving 9 bases between them. CDR3 sequence reads: CASSGGGTEAFF. CDR3 sequence (DNA): TGTGCCAGCAGCGGGGGAGGGACTGAAGCTTTCTTT.

The rearrangement uses TRBV20-1 and TRBJ2-2; D ambiguous. CDR3 length: 11 amino acids. The germline V and J ends were trimmed by 4 bases and 6 bases, with 6 bases remaining between them. The V gene's germline CDR1 is DFQATT and CDR2 SNEGSKA (reference sequence). CDR3 region: CSAMVSGELFF. The CDR3 DNA is TGCAGTGCTATGGTTTCCGGGGAGCTGTTTTTT.

The V and J genes are TRBV18 and TRBJ2-7; possibly TRBD1 for D (6 bases). Trimming removed 6 bases at V and 3 bases at J, with 9 bases between. The CDR3 totals 12 residues. Germline-derived CDR1 and CDR2 are KGHSH and LQKENI. DNA for the CDR3: TGTGCCAGCTCCACAGGGAACTACGAGCAGTACTTC. This gives the protein CASSTGNYEQYF. The full variable domain, rest sourced from reference TRBV18 and TRBJ2-7, is NAGVMQNPRHLVRRRGQEARLRCSPMKGHSHVYWYRQLPEEGLKFMVYLQKENIIDESGMPKERFSAEFPKEGPSILRIQQVVRGDSAAYFCASSTGNYEQYFGPGTRLTVT.

The chain uses TRBV6-5 and TRBJ1-5, with a tentative D call TRBD1 (6 bases). CDR1 and CDR2 (germline): MNHEY, SVGAGI. V dropped 5 bases and J dropped 0 bases, with 11 bases sitting between them. This CDR3 is built from 15 residues. CDR3 amino acids: CASSRTADSNQPQHF. CDR3 DNA sequence: TGTGCCAGCAGTAGGACAGCAGATAGCAATCAGCCCCAGCATTTT.